This T cell receptor (beta chain) was sequenced in a study of response to subunit inactivated influenza vaccine. This clonotype has a count of ten or more. The CDR3 totals 14 residues. Trimming shortened V by 7 bases and J by 4 bases, and 14 bases separated the two germline ends. MiXCR, applied by TCRdb to the RT-PCR reads, yields one record per CDR3 protein. Of under 850,000 distinct CDR3 sequences listed, about 18% are singletons. The genes are TRBV12-3 or TRBV12-4 and TRBJ2-1, with D maybe TRBD2 (5 bases). The starting material was PBMCs from blood, obtained more than 4 days after vaccination. The receptor comes from a man aged 50 or older who received an inactivated influenza vaccine. The CDR3 spells CASTLGVPYNEQFF. Written as DNA, the CDR3 is TGTGCCAGCACCCTCGGGGTTCCTTACAATGAGCAGTTCTTC.